Shown below are 7 T cell receptor beta chains from a single sample sequenced in a study of CD8+ T cells in alopecia areata. RNA was extracted and reverse transcribed into cDNA as the sequencing template. This table comes from immunoSEQ multiplex PCR, and its TCRdb copy is limited to in-frame clones, with some not included. The profile shows 100,000 to 130,000 clones, 50% to 60% of them singletons. The source material was NKG2D-low CD8+ T cells sorted from blood. These receptors were collected from a human donor with alopecia areata.

The chain uses TRBV11-3 and TRBJ2-3; TRBD2 might be the D (6 bases). Per the germline V gene, CDR1 is SGHNT and CDR2 is YENEEA. The length of the CDR3 is 17 residues. V was pared by 0 bases and J by 2 bases, with 15 bases between. This CDR3 reads CASSLEGTSTPTDTQYF. The CDR3 DNA is TGTGCCAGCAGCTTAGAGGGAACTAGCACCCCCACAGATACGCAGTATTTT.

The rearrangement links TRBV6-5 to TRBJ2-7; 8 positions agree with TRBD1. The germline gives CDR1 MNHEY, CDR2 SVGAGI. Trimming removed 4 bases from V and 4 bases from J; junction bases left unmatched: 6. The CDR3 is made up of 14 amino acids. For the CDR3, the DNA is TGTGCCAGCAGTTTCGGACAGGGTGTGTACGAGCAGTACTTC. It is translated as CASSFGQGVYEQYF.

This rearrangement joins TRBV11-3 to TRBJ2-1; D perhaps matches TRBD2 (6 bases). CDR1 and CDR2 from the germline V gene are SGHNT and YENEEA. The CDR3 totals 15 residues. Trimming left V 2 bases short and J 7 bases short, with 15 bases between. The CDR3 DNA sequence: TGTGCCAGCAGCTTAAGGCAAGGTAGCGGAAATGAGCAGTTCTTC. This sequence encodes CASSLRQGSGNEQFF.

This clone was recorded only once. This chain uses TRBV2 with TRBJ2-7; no clear D gene. V was shortened by 7 bases and J by 5 bases, with 15 bases between the two germline ends. Germline V gene lookup returns CDR1 SNHLY and CDR2 FYNNEI. The CDR3 contains 13 residues. The CDR3 nucleotides are TGTGCCAGCAAGGGTGGGAAGGCCCACGAGCAGTACTTC. It specifies CASKGGKAHEQYF.

This clone was picked up one time. The J gene is TRBJ2-5, the V gene TRBV28; D uncertain. The CDR3 has 14 amino acids. CDR1 is MDHEN, CDR2 SYDVKM, per germline. V dropped 7 bases and J dropped 1 base, with 13 bases sitting between them. The CDR3 sequence is CASNRERVQETQYF. The CDR3 region has the DNA TGTGCCAGCAACCGTGAACGGGTCCAAGAGACCCAGTACTTC.

V is TRBV27 and J is TRBJ1-2; TRBD1 agrees at 8 bases. This CDR3 comprises 13 residues. After removal of 3 bases from V and 8 bases from J, the junction contained 5 bases not matched to a gene. In germline, CDR1 is MNHEY, CDR2 SMNVEV (reference sequence). CDR3 coding DNA: TGTGCCAGCAGTTTCCAGGGGGCGAGGGGCTACACCTTC. It translates to CASSFQGARGYTF.

This clone has just a few counts. The V gene is TRBV29-1, the J gene TRBJ2-5, with 7 bases aligning to TRBD2. V dropped 6 bases and J dropped 5; count of bases not matched to a gene: 9. Germline CDR1 is SQVTM and CDR2 is ANQGSEA. The CDR3 contains 13 residues. The CDR3 reads CSVPPGEGETQYF. The CDR3 nucleotides read TGCAGCGTCCCCCCGGGGGAGGGCGAGACCCAGTACTTC.